What follows is one T cell receptor (beta chain) and its context. Its antigen is still unknown. RNA was extracted from bulk tissue without any cell sorting. The library came from three nested PCR rounds adapted from ARM-PCR protocols. TCRdb recomputed calls from the multiplex PCR reads with MiXCR, one row per CDR3 protein. This sample has 200,000 or so distinct CDR3 sequences, with about two thirds found just once. The data are from a study of tumor and adjacent non-tumor tissue in lung cancer. Overall study: The patients, around 9 men and 4 or 5 women, were about 31 to 76 with stage I to III disease. Study-wide results and limits: In normal lung, the top 100 clones were significantly more dominant than in tumor. Shorter survival was associated with higher TCR diversity in tumors.

The length of the CDR3 is 16 residues. Germline V gene data show CDR1 as LGHNA and CDR2 as YNFKEQ. Trimming cost V 2 bases and J 7 bases; bases outside gene matches: 7. The sequenced sample consisted of lung tumor tissue. The receptor was isolated from a man aged 55 to 69 with non-small cell lung cancer. This sequence joins TRBV4-2 and TRBJ2-3; 12 nucleotides agree with TRBD2. CDR3: CASSQTETSGSNTQYF. In nucleotides, the CDR3 is TGTGCCAGCAGCCAAACCGAGACTAGCGGGAGCAATACGCAGTATTTT.